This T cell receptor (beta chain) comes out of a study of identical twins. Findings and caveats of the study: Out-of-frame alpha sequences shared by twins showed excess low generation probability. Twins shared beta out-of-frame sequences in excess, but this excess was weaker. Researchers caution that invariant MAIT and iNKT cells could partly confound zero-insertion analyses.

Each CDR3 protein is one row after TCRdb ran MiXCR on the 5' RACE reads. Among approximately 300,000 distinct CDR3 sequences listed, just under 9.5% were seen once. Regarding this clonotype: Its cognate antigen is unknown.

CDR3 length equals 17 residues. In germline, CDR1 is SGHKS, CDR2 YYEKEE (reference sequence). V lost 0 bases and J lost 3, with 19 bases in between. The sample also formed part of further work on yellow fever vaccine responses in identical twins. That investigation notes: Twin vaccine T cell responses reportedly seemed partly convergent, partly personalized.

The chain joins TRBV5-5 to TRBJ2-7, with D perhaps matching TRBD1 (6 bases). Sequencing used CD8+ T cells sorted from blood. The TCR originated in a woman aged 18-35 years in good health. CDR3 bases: TGTGCCAGCAGCTTGGCCGGGCAGGGGCTAATTAACTACGAGCAGTACTTC. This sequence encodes CASSLAGQGLINYEQYF.